This entry features one T cell receptor beta chain sequence. V was pared by 3 bases and J by 4 bases, with 16 bases between. The CDR3 extends over 15 amino acids. Per the germline V gene, CDR1 is MDHEN and CDR2 is SYDVKM. The data are from a study of blood T cell repertoires in COVID-19. Authors' data handling: It was from reference gene primer amplification that nucleated cell counts were estimated. Profiling relied on immunoSEQ multiplex PCR, and the TCRdb table lists in-frame clones only, not all of them. The V and J calls and the clone size are those of that table, but D and trimming were determined from the DNA. The repertoire consists of roughly 250,000 clones, with 70% to 90% occurring once and the leading ten covering 4% to 4.5%. Participant reports of clinical history set cohort assignment.

This chain joins TRBV28 and TRBJ2-7; no clear D. The receptor's source is a woman aged 25-40 years who had recovered from COVID-19. Sequenced input: PBMCs or T cells enriched from blood (not recorded which). CDR3 protein: CASSLNRRVAYEQYF. CDR3 nucleotides: TGTGCCAGCAGTTTGAATCGACGGGTCGCTTACGAGCAGTACTTC.